Presented here are 19 T cell receptor beta chains from one specimen sequenced in a study of technical replicates of blood from several donors. Some clones are missing from TCRdb's copy, which holds only in-frame ones; the method was immunoSEQ multiplex PCR. The sample yields around 83,000 clones, 75% to 95% seen once. Material for sequencing was T cells isolated from PBMCs. The source of these receptors is a human donor in good health. Some clones in this sample may be carry-over from other donors' samples.

The chain uses TRBV19 and TRBJ1-2, with a tentative D call TRBD1 (5 bases). Germline values: CDR1 LNHDA, CDR2 SQIVND (reference sequence). This CDR3 is 14 amino acids long. V dropped 9 bases and J dropped 4 bases, with 18 bases sitting between them. The chain's CDR3 is CARERDFQPYGYTF. The CDR3 DNA reads as TGTGCCAGGGAACGGGACTTCCAGCCCTATGGCTACACCTTC.

This chain links TRBV6-5 with TRBJ2-1; perhaps TRBD2 as D (5 bases). This CDR3 region has 16 residues. Trimming left V 0 bases short and J 6 bases short, with 15 bases between. The germline CDR1 and CDR2 sequences are MNHEY and SVGAGI. The CDR3 DNA reads as TGTGCCAGCAGTTACTCGAGCGGTTCCGCTAGCAATGAGCAGTTCTTC. Translation: CASSYSSGSASNEQFF.

The rearrangement joins TRBV7-2 to TRBJ2-7; a possible D gene is TRBD1 (5 bases). The V end was cut by 5 bases, the J end by 2 bases, with 19 bases between. In germline, CDR1 is SGHTA, CDR2 FQGNSA. The CDR3 is 16 residues long. The CDR3 loop reads CASSLLPGYSTYEQYF. The CDR3 coding sequence is TGTGCCAGCAGCCTTCTCCCAGGGTACAGCACCTACGAGCAGTACTTC.

The chain recombines TRBV28 with TRBJ2-2, with no clear D. The CDR3 length is 14 residues. From germline, CDR1 is MDHEN and CDR2 SYDVKM. Trimming removed 6 bases at V and 5 bases at J, with 13 bases between. In DNA, the CDR3 is TGTGCCAGCAGACCTTTGACTTCGACCGGGGAGCTGTTTTTT. Translating it yields CASRPLTSTGELFF. Combining the CDR3 with reference TRBV28 and TRBJ2-2 gives the whole variable domain DVKVTQSSRYLVKRTGEKVFLECVQDMDHENMFWYRQDPGLGLRLIYFSYDVKMKEKGDIPEGYSVSREKKERFSLILESASTNQTSMYLCASRPLTSTGELFFGEGSRLTVL.

The chain couples TRBV25-1 to TRBJ1-4; D is perhaps TRBD1 (5 bases). The germline V and J ends were trimmed by 1 base and 7 bases, with 19 bases remaining between them. CDR1 and CDR2 (germline): MGHDK, SYGVNS. CDR3 length equals 17 residues. CDR3 bases: TGTGCCAGCAGTGAATCACGGGGGGTGTCCGCGGGTGAAAAACTGTTTTTT. Its translation is CASSESRGVSAGEKLFF.

The chain links TRBV27 to TRBJ2-1; D remains unclear. Germline V gene sequence: CDR1 MNHEY, CDR2 SMNVEV (reference sequence). V shed 0 bases and J shed 0 bases, with 15 bases lying between them. The CDR3 is made up of 18 amino acids. The CDR3 protein is CASSLSYQRMSSYNEQFF. The DNA of the CDR3 is TGTGCCAGCAGTTTATCGTACCAGCGTATGAGCTCCTACAATGAGCAGTTCTTC.

There are a few counts of this clone. Other DNA sequences from this sample encode an identical CDR3 as well. The chain recombines TRBV5-1 with TRBJ1-1; D gene uncertain. The CDR3 has 13 amino acids. The germline CDR1 and CDR2 sequences are SGHRS and YFSETQ. Trimming took off 0 bases at V and 0 bases at J, with 3 bases between the two ends. CDR3 nucleotide sequence: TGCGCCAGCAGCTTGGCGGTGAACACTGAAGCTTTCTTT. Protein sequence: CASSLAVNTEAFF.

The rearrangement joins TRBV6-1 to TRBJ1-5; D possibly corresponds to TRBD1 (5 bases). Trimming removed 0 bases at V and 6 bases at J, with 6 bases between. Germline CDR1 and CDR2: MNHNS and SASEGT. The CDR3 extends over 13 amino acids. The CDR3 sequence is CASSEAQGQPQHF. DNA of the CDR3: TGTGCCAGCAGTGAAGCGCAGGGTCAGCCCCAGCATTTT.

This rearrangement joins TRBV6-1 to TRBJ2-1; TRBD2 agrees at 8 bases. There are 14 residues in the CDR3. In germline, CDR1 is MNHNS, CDR2 SASEGT. V lost 7 bases to trimming and J lost 6 bases; unmatched junction nucleotides: 8. The DNA of the CDR3 is TGTGCCAGCAAAATAGGGACTAGAGGCAATGAGCAGTTCTTC. This encodes CASKIGTRGNEQFF.

The chain couples TRBV28 to TRBJ2-2, with 7 positions matching TRBD2. The CDR3 length is 13 residues. Germline V gives CDR1 MDHEN, CDR2 SYDVKM. CDR3 nucleotide sequence: TGTGCTTCAAGGGAGGGGAACACCGGGGAGCTGTTTTTT. It yields the protein CASREGNTGELFF. Filled out from reference TRBV28 and TRBJ2-2, the complete variable domain reads DVKVTQSSRYLVKRTGEKVFLECVQDMDHENMFWYRQDPGLGLRLIYFSYDVKMKEKGDIPEGYSVSREKKERFSLILESASTNQTSMYLCASREGNTGELFFGEGSRLTVL.

V gene TRBV27 combines with J gene TRBJ2-7; 9 bases align to TRBD1. The J segment lost 6 bases and the V segment lost 2 bases, leaving 8 bases of the junction unmatched. The CDR3 runs to 15 residues. Germline V gene sequence: CDR1 MNHEY, CDR2 SMNVEV (reference sequence). CDR3 protein: CASSLGRGTGSEQYF. DNA of the CDR3: TGTGCCAGCAGTTTAGGTAGGGGGACAGGGTCCGAGCAGTACTTC.

The V and J genes are TRBV11-3 and TRBJ2-3, with TRBD2 identical over 7 bases. Germline V lookup: CDR1 SGHNT, CDR2 YENEEA. The CDR3 is 15 residues long. Trimming cost V 3 bases and J 2 bases; bases outside gene matches: 5. The CDR3 spells CASSLRAGTTDTQYF. In DNA form, the CDR3 reads TGTGCCAGCAGCTTGAGAGCGGGAACCACAGATACGCAGTATTTT.

This sequence joins TRBV2 and TRBJ1-1; 7 bases fit TRBD1. This CDR3 spans 11 amino acids. CDR1 and CDR2 (germline): SNHLY, FYNNEI. V trimming: 7 bases; J trimming: 11 bases; junction bases outside the gene matches: 7. The CDR3 is CASKEDRVAFF. The CDR3 DNA sequence: TGTGCCAGCAAGGAAGACAGGGTTGCTTTCTTT. Full variable domain (missing parts from reference TRBV2 and TRBJ1-1): EPEVTQTPSHQVTQMGQEVILRCVPISNHLYFYWYRQILGQKVEFLVSFYNNEISEKSEIFDDQFSVERPDGSNFTLKIRSTKLEDSAMYFCASKEDRVAFFGQGTRLTVV.

The CDR3 DNA sequence: TGTGCCAGCAGTCCAGAAGGTGGGGGGGATGAAAAACTGTTTTTT. It translates to CASSPEGGGDEKLFF. V gene TRBV6-1 combines with J gene TRBJ1-4; D is possibly TRBD1 (5 bases). The CDR3 is 15 amino acids. From germline, CDR1 is MNHNS and CDR2 SASEGT. Trimming pared 5 bases from V and 6 bases from J, leaving 16 bases between.

The chain couples TRBV27 to TRBJ1-2; a weak D match, TRBD1 (5 bases). Germline CDR1 MNHEY, CDR2 SMNVEV (reference sequence). CDR3 length equals 14 residues. The germline V and J ends were trimmed by 6 bases and 3 bases, with 14 bases remaining between them. The CDR3 DNA reads TGTGCCAGCAGCCTTAGGAGGGGCGACTATGGCTACACCTTC. It yields the protein CASSLRRGDYGYTF.

The genes are TRBV27 and TRBJ2-1; 10 bases fit TRBD1. CDR1 is MNHEY and CDR2 is SMNVEV in the germline V gene (reference sequence). The J segment lost 4 bases and the V segment lost 5 bases, leaving 5 bases of the junction unmatched. The CDR3 has 15 amino acids. CDR3 nucleotide sequence: TGTGCCAGCAGTGACAGGGGGCCCCAATACAATGAGCAGTTCTTC. This encodes CASSDRGPQYNEQFF.

The chain joins TRBV10-3 to TRBJ2-2; possibly TRBD1 for D (5 bases). The CDR3 consists of 16 residues. Trimming removed 4 bases at V and 6 bases at J, with 18 bases between. Germline V gene sequence: CDR1 ENHRY, CDR2 SYGVKD. This CDR3 reads CAISVLPGNNAGELFF. For the CDR3, the DNA is TGTGCCATCAGTGTATTACCAGGGAACAATGCCGGGGAGCTGTTTTTT.

CDR3 bases: TGTGCCAGCAGCTTAGCGCGGGAGAGCAACTATGGCTACACCTTC. Residues: CASSLARESNYGYTF. V and J are TRBV7-8 and TRBJ1-2; no reliable D call. In germline, CDR1 is SGHVS, CDR2 FQNEAQ. The CDR3 runs to 15 residues. V was trimmed by 0 bases and J by 2 bases, leaving 10 bases between them.

The chain links TRBV27 to TRBJ2-2, with D tentatively TRBD1 (6 bases). Trimming left V 1 base short and J 0 bases short, with 9 bases between. Germline CDR1 reads MNHEY; CDR2 reads SMNVEV (reference sequence). CDR3 length: 16 residues. CDR3 in amino acids: CASSLLGGPNTGELFF. CDR3 coding DNA: TGTGCCAGCAGTTTATTAGGGGGACCGAACACCGGGGAGCTGTTTTTT.